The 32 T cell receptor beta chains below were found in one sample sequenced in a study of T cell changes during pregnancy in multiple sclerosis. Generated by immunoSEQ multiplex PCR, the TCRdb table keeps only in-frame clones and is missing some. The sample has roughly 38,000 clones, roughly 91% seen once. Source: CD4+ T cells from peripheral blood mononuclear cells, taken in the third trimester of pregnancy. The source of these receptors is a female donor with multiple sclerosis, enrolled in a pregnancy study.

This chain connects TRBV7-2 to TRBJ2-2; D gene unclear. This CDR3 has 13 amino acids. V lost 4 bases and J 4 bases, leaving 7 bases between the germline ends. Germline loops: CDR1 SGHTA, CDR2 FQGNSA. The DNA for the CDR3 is TGTGCCAGCAGCTACGAGTCCACCGGGGAGCTGTTTTTT. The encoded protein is CASSYESTGELFF.

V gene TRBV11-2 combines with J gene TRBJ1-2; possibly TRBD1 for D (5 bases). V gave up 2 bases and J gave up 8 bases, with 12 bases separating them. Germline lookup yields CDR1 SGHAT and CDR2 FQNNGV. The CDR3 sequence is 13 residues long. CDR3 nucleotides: TGTGCCAGCAGCTTAACAGGCAGCGAGGGCTACACCTTC. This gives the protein CASSLTGSEGYTF.

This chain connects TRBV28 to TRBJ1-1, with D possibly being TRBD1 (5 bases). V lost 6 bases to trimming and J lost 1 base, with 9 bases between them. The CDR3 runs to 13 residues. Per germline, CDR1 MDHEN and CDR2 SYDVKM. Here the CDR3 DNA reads TGTGCCAGCAGATTAACAGGGAACACTGAAGCTTTCTTT. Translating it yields CASRLTGNTEAFF.

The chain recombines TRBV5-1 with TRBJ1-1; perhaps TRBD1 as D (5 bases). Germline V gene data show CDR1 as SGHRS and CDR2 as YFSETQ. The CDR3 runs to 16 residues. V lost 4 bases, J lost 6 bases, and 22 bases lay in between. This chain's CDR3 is CASSETSGRGRAEAFF. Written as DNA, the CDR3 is TGCGCCAGCAGCGAGACGTCGGGGAGGGGAAGGGCTGAAGCTTTCTTT.

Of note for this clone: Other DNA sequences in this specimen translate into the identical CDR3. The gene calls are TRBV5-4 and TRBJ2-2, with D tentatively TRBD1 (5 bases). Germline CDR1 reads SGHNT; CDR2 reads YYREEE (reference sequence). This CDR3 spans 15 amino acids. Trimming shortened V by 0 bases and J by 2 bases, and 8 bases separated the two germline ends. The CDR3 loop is CASSLVGANTGELFF. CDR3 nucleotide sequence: TGTGCCAGCAGCTTGGTAGGGGCCAACACCGGGGAGCTGTTTTTT.

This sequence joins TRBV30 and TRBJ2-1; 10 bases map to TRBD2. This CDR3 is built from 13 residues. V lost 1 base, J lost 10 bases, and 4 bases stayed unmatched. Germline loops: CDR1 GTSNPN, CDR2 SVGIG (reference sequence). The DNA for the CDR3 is TGTGCCTGGAGTGGGACTAGCGGACCCGAGCAGTTCTTC. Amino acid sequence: CAWSGTSGPEQFF.

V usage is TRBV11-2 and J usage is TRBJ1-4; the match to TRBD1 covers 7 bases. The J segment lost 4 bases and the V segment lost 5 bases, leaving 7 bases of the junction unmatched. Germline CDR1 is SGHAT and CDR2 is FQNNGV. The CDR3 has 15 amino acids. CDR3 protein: CASSPRTGNNEKLFF. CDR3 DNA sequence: TGTGCCAGCAGCCCGCGGACAGGAAATAATGAAAAACTGTTTTTT.

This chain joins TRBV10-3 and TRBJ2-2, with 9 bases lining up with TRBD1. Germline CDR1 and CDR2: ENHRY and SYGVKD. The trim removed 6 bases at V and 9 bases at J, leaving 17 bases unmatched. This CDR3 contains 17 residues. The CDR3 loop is CAIRRSWTGDSHRELFF. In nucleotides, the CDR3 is TGTGCCATCAGAAGATCGTGGACAGGGGATTCCCACCGGGAGCTGTTTTTT.

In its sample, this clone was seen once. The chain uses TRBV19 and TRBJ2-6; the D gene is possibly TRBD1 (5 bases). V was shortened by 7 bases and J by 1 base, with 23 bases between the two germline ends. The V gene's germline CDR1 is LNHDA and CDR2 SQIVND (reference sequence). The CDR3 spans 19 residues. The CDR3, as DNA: TGTGCCAGTAAAGGGGTCCAGGGCAGGGAAACTTCTGGGGCCAACGTCCTGACTTTC. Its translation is CASKGVQGRETSGANVLTF.

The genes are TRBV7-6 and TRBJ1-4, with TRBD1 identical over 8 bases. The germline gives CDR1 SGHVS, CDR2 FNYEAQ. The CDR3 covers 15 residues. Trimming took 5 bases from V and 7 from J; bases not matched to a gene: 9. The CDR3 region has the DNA TGTGCCAGCAGCCAATTCGTCCAGGGGGCTGAAAAACTGTTTTTT. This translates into CASSQFVQGAEKLFF. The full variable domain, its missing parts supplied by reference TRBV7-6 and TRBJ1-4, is GAGVSQSPRYKVTKRGQDVALRCDPISGHVSLYWYRQALGQGPEFLTYFNYEAQQDKSGLPNDRFSAERPEGSISTLTIQRTEQRDSAMYRCASSQFVQGAEKLFFGSGTQLSVL.

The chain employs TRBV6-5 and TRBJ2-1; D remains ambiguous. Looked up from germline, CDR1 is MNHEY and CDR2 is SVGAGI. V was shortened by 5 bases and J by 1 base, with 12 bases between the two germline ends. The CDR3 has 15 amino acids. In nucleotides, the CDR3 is TGTGCCAGCAGTCCGAGGTGGTCATCCTACAATGAGCAGTTCTTC. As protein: CASSPRWSSYNEQFF.

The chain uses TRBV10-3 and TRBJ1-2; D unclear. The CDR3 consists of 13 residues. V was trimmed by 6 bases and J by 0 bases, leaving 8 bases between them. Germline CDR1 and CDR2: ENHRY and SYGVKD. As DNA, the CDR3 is TGTGCCATCAGATACGGAGCTAACTATGGCTACACCTTC. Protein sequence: CAIRYGANYGYTF.

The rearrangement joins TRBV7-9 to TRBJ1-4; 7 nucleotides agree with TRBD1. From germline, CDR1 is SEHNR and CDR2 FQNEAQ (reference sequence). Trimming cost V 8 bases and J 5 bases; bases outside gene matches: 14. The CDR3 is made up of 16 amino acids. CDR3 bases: TGTGCCAGCTCCCCCCTGGTGGACAGGTCAAATGAAAAACTGTTTTTT. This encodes CASSPLVDRSNEKLFF. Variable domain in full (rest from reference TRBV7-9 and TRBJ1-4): DTGVSQNPRHKITKRGQNVTFRCDPISEHNRLYWYRQTLGQGPEFLTYFQNEAQLEKSRLLSDRFSAERPKGSFSTLEIQRTEQGDSAMYLCASSPLVDRSNEKLFFGSGTQLSVL.

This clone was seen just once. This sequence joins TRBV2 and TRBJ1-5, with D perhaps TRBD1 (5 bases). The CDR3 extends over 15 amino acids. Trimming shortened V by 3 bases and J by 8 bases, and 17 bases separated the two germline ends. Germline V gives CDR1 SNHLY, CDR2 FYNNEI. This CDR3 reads CASSESVQGQEPQHF. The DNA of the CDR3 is TGTGCCAGCAGTGAGTCGGTGCAGGGTCAGGAGCCCCAGCATTTT.

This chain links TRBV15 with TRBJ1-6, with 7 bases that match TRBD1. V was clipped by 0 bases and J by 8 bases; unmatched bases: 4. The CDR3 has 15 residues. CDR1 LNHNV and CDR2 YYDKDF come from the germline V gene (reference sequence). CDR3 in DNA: TGTGCCACCAGCAGAGAAGACAGGGTATATTCACCCCTCCACTTT. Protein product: CATSREDRVYSPLHF.

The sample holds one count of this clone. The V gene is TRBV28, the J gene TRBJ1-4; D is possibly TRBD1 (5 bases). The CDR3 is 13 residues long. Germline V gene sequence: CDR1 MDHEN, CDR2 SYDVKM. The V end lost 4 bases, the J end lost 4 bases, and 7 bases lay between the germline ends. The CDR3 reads CASSWGSNEKLFF. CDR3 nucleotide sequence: TGTGCCAGCAGTTGGGGCAGTAATGAAAAACTGTTTTTT.

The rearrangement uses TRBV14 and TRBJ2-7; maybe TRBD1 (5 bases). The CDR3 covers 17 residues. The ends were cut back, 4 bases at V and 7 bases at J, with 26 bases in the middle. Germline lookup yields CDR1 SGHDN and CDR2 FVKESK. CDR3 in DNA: TGTGCCAGCAGCCCTCTCCGGCTGGGGCGGAATGTTTGGGAGCAGTACTTC. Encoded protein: CASSPLRLGRNVWEQYF.

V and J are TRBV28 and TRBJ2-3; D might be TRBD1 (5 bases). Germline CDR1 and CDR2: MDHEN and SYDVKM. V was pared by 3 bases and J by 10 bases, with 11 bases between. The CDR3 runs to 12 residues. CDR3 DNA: TGTGCCAGCAGTTTCGTTGGGGCTGCGCAGTATTTT. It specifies CASSFVGAAQYF.

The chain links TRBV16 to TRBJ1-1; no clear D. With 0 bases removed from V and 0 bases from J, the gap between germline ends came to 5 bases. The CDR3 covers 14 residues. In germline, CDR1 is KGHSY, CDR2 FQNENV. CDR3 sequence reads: CASSQSAVNTEAFF. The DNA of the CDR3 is TGTGCCAGCAGCCAATCGGCTGTGAACACTGAAGCTTTCTTT.

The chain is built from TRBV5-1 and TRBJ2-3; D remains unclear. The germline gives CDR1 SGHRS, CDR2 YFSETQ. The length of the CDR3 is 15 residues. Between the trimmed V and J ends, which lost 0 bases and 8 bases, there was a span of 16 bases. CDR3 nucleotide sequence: TGCGCCAGCAGCTTGGCCGGTTTGGAGATAAGTACGCAGTATTTT. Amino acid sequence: CASSLAGLEISTQYF.

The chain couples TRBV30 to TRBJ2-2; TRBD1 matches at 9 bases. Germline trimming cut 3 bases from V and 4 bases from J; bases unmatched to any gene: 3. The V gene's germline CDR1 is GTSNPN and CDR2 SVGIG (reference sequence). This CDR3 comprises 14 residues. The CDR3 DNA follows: TGTGCCTGGAGCCGACAGGGGGTCACCGGGGAGCTGTTTTTT. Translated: CAWSRQGVTGELFF.

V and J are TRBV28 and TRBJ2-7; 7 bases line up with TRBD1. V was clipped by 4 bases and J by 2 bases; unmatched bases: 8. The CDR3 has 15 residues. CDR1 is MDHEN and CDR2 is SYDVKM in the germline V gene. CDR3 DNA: TGTGCCAGCAGTTCACTCCCGGGACAGCCCTACGAGCAGTACTTC. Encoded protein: CASSSLPGQPYEQYF.

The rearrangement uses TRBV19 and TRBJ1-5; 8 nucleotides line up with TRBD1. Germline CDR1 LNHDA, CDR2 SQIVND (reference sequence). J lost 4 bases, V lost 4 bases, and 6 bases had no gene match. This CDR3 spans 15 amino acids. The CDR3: CASSTYDRGNQPQHF. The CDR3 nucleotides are TGTGCCAGTAGTACTTACGACAGGGGTAATCAGCCCCAGCATTTT.

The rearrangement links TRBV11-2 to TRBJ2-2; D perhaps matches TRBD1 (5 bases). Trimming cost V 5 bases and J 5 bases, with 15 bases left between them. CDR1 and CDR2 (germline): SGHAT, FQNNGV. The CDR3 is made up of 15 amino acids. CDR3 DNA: TGTGCCAGCAGCCCCCGGACATTTGATACCGGGGAGCTGTTTTTT. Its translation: CASSPRTFDTGELFF. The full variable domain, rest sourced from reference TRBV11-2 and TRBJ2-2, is EAGVAQSPRYKIIEKRQSVAFWCNPISGHATLYWYQQILGQGPKLLIQFQNNGVVDDSQLPKDRFSAERLKGVDSTLKIQPAKLEDSAVYLCASSPRTFDTGELFFGEGSRLTVL.

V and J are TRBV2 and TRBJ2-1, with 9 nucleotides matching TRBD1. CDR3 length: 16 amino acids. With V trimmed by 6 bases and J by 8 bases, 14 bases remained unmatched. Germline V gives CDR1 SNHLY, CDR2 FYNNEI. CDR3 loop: CASRDLPGQGGHEQFF. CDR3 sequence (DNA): TGTGCCAGCAGGGATCTCCCGGGACAGGGAGGCCATGAGCAGTTCTTC.

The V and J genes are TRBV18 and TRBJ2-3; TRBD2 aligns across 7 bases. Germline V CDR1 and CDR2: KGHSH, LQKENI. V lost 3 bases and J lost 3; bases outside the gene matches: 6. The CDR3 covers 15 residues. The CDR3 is CASSPLGGRTDTQYF. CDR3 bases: TGTGCCAGCTCACCGCTGGGGGGGAGAACAGATACGCAGTATTTT.

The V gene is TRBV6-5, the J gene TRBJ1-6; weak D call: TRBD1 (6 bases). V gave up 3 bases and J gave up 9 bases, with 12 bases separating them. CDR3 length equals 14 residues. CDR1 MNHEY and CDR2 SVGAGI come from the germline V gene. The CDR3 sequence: CASSYNRAGSPLHF. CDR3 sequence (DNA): TGTGCCAGCAGTTATAACAGGGCGGGTTCACCCCTCCACTTT.

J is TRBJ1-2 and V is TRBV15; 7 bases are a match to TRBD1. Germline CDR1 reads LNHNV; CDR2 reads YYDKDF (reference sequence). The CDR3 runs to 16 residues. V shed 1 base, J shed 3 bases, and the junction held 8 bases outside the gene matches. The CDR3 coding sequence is TGTGCCACCAGCAGAGCCCTAACAGGGGTAGACTATGGCTACACCTTC. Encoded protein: CATSRALTGVDYGYTF.

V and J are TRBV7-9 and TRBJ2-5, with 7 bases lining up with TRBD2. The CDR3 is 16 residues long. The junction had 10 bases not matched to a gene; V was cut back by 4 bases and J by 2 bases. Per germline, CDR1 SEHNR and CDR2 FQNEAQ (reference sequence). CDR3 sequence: CASSSNEGGKQETQYF. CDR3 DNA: TGTGCCAGCAGCTCCAATGAGGGAGGGAAACAAGAGACCCAGTACTTC.

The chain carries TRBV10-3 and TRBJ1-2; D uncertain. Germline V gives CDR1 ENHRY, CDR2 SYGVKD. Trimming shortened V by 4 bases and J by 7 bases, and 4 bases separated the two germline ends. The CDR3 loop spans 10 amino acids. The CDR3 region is CAISARGYTF. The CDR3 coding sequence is TGTGCCATCAGTGCCCGTGGCTACACCTTC.

CDR3 amino acids: CASGLPQTGYEQYF. CDR3 in DNA: TGTGCTAGTGGTTTGCCTCAGACAGGCTACGAGCAGTACTTC. The chain links TRBV12-5 to TRBJ2-7, with D perhaps TRBD1 (6 bases). Trimming shortened V by 2 bases and J by 3 bases, and 11 bases separated the two germline ends. Per the germline V gene, CDR1 is LGHNT and CDR2 is FRNRAP. The CDR3 length is 14 residues.

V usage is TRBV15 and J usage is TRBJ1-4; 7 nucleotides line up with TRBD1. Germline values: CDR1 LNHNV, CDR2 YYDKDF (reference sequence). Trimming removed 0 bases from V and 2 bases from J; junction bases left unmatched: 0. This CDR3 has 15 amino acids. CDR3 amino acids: CATSRETGTNEKLFF. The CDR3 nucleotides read TGTGCCACCAGCAGAGAGACAGGGACTAATGAAAAACTGTTTTTT.